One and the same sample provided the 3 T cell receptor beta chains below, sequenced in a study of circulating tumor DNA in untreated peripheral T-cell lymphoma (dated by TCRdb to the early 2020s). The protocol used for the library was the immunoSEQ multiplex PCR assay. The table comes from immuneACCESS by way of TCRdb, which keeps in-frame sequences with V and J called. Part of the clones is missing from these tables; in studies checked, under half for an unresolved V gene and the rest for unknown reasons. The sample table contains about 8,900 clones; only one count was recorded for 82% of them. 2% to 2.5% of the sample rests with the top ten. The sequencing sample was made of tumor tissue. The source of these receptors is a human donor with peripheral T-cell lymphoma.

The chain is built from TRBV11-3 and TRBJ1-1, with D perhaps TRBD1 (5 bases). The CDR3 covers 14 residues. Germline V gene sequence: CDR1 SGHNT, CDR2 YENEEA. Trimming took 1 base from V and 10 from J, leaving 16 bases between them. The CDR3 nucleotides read TGTGCCAGCAGCTTAGGCCAGGGCCTCGTGGGAGCTTTCTTT. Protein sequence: CASSLGQGLVGAFF.

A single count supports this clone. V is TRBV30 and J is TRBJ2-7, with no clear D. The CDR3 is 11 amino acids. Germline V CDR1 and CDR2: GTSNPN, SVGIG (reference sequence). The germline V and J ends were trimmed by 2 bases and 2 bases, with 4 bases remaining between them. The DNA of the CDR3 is TGTGCCTGGAGTTCAGCCTACGAGCAGTACTTC. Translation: CAWSSAYEQYF.

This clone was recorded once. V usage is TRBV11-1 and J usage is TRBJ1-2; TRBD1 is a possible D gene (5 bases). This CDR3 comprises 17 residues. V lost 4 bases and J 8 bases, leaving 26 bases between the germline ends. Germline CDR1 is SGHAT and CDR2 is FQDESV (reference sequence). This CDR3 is CASSSHPLRAGRLGYTF. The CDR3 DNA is TGTGCCAGCAGCTCACATCCCCTTCGAGCAGGGCGCTTGGGCTACACCTTC.